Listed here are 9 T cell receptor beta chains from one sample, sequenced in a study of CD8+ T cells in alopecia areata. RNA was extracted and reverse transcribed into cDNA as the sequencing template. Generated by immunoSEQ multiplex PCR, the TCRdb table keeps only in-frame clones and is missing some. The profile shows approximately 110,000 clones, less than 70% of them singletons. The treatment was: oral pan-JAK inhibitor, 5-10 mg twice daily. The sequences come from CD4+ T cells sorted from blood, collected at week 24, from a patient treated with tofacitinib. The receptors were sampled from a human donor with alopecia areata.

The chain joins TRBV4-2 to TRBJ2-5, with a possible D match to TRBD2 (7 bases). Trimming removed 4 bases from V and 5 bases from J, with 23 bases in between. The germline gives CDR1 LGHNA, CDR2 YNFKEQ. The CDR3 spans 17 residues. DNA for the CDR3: TGTGCCAGCAGCCCAGGATCACGGGGGGCCTGGGGTGAGACCCAGTACTTC. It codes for CASSPGSRGAWGETQYF.

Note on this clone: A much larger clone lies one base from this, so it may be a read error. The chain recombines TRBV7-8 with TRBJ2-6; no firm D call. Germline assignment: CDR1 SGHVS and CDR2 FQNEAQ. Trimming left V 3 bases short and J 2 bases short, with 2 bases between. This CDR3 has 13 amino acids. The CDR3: CASSFAGANVLTF. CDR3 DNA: TGTGCCAGCAGCTTCGCTGGGGCCAACGTCCTGACTTTC.

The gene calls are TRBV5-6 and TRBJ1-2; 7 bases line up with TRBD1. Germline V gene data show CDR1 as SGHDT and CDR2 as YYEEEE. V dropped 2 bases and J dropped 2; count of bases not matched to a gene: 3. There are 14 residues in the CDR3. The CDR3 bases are TGTGCCAGCAGCTTACGACAGGGAAACTATGGCTACACCTTC. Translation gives CASSLRQGNYGYTF.

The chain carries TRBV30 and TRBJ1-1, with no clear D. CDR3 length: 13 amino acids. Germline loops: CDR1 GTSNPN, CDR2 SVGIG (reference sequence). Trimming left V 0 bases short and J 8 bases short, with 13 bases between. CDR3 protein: CAWSVPEEIEAFF. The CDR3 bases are TGTGCCTGGAGTGTACCTGAGGAGATAGAAGCTTTCTTT.

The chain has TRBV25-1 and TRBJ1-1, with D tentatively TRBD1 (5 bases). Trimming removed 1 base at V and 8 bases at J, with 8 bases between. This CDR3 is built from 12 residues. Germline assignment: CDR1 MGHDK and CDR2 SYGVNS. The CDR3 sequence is CASSESGGEAFF. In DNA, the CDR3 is TGTGCCAGCAGTGAATCCGGGGGGGAAGCTTTCTTT. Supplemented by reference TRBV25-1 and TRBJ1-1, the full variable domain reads EADIYQTPRYLVIGTGKKITLECSQTMGHDKMYWYQQDPGMELHLIHYSYGVNSTEKGDLSSESTVSRIRTEHFPLTLESARPSHTSQYLCASSESGGEAFFGQGTRLTVV.

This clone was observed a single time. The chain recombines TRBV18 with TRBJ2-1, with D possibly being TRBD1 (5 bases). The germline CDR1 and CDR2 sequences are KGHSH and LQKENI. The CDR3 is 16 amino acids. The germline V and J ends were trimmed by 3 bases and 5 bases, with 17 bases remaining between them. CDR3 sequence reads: CASSPPPLDRDNEQFF. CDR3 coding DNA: TGTGCCAGCTCACCTCCCCCCCTTGACAGAGACAATGAGCAGTTCTTC.

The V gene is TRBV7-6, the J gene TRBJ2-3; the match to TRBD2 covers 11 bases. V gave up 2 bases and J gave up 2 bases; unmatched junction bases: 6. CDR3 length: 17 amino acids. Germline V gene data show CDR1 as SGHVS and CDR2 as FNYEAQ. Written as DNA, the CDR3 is TGTGCCAGCAGCTTATGGTCTAGCGGGGGGTACACAGATACGCAGTATTTT. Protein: CASSLWSSGGYTDTQYF.

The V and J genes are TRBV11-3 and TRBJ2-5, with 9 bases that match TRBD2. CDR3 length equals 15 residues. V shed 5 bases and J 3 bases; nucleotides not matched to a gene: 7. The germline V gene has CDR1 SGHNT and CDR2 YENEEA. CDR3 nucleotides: TGTGCCAGCAGCCGAGCGGGGGGCATAGAAGAGACCCAGTACTTC. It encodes CASSRAGGIEETQYF.

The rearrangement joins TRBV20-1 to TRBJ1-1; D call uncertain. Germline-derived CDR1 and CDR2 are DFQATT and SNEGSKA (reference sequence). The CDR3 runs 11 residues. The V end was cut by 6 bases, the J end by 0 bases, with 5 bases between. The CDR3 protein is CSASMNTEAFF. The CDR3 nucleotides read TGCAGTGCGAGTATGAACACTGAAGCTTTCTTT.